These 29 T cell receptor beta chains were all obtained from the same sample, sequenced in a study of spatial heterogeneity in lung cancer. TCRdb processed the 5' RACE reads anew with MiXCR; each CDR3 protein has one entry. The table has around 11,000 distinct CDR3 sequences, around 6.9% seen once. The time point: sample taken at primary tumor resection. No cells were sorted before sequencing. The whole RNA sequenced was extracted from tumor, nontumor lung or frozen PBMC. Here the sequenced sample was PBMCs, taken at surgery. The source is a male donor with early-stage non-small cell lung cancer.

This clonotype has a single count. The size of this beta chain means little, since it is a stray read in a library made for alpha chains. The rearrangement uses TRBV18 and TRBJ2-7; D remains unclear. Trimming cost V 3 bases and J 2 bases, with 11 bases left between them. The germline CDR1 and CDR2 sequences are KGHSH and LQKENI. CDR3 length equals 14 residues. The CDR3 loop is CASSPVLTAYEQYF. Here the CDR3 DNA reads TGTGCCAGCTCACCGGTACTCACAGCCTACGAGCAGTACTTC. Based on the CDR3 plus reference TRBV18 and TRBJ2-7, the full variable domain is NAGVMQNPRHLVRRRGQEARLRCSPMKGHSHVYWYRQLPEEGLKFMVYLQKENIIDESGMPKERFSAEFPKEGPSILRIQQVVRGDSAAYFCASSPVLTAYEQYFGPGTRLTVT.

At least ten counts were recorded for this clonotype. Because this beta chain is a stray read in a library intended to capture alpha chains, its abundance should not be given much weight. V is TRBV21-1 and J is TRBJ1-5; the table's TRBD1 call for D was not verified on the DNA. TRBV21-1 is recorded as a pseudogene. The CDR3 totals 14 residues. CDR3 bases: TGTGCCAGCAGCAAGTGGCAGGGGAATCAGCCCCAGCATTTT. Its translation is CASSKWQGNQPQHF.

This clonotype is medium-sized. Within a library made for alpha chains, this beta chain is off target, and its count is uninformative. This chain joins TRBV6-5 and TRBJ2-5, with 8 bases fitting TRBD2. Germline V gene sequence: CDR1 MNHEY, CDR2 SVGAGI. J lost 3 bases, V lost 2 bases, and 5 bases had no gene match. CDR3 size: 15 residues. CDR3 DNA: TGTGCCAGCAGTTACAGTAGAGCGGGAGAAGAGACCCAGTACTTC. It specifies CASSYSRAGEETQYF.

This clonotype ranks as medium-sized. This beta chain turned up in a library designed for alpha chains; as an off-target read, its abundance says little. The CDR3 nucleotides read TGCGCCAGCAGCCAAGATCTGCCGAGCTCTGGAAACACCATATATTTT. Its protein is CASSQDLPSSGNTIYF. The chain carries TRBV4-3 and TRBJ1-3; D is ambiguous. Germline V gene sequence: CDR1 LGHNA, CDR2 YSLEER. The CDR3 loop spans 16 amino acids. V lost 0 bases to trimming and J lost 0 bases, with 9 bases between them.

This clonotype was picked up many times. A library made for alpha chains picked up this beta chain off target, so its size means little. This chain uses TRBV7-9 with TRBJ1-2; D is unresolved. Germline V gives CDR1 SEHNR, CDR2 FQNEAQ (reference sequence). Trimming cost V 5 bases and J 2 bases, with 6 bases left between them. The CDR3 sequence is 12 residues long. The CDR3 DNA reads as TGTGCCAGCAGCACGGACAACTATGGCTACACCTTC. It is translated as CASSTDNYGYTF.

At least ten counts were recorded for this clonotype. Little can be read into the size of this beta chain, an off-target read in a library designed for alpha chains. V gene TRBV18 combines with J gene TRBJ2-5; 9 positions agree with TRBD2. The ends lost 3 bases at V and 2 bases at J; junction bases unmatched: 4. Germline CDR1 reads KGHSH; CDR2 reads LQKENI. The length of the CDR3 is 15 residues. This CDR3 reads CASSPRLAEQETQYF. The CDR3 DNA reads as TGTGCCAGCTCACCTCGACTAGCGGAGCAAGAGACCCAGTACTTC.

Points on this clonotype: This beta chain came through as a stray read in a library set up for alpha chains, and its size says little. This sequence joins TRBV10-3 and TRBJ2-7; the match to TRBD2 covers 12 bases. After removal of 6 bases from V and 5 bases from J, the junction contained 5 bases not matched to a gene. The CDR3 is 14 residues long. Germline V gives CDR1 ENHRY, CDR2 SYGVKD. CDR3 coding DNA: TGTGCCATCAGGCCTCGGACTAGCGGGGACGAGCAGTACTTC. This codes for CAIRPRTSGDEQYF.

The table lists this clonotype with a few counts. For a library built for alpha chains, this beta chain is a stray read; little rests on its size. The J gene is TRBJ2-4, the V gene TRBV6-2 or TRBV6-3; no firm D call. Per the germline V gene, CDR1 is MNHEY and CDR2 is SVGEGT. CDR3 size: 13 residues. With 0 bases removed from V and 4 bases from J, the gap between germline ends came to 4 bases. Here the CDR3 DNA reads TGTGCCAGCAGTTACTCGTATAAAAACATTCAGTACTTC. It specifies CASSYSYKNIQYF.

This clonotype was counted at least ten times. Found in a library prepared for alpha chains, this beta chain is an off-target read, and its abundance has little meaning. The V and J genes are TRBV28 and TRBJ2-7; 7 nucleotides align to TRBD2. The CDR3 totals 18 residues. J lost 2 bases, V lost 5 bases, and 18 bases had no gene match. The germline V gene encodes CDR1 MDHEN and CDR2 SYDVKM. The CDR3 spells CASSVGEHGLGATYEQYF. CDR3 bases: TGTGCCAGCAGTGTAGGGGAACACGGACTAGGGGCAACCTACGAGCAGTACTTC.

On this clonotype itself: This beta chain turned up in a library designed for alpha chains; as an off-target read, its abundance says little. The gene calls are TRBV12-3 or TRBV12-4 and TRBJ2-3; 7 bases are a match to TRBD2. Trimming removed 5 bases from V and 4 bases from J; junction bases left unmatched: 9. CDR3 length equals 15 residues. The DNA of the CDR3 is TGTGCCAGCAGTCCCGACTGGGGAGGGGCAGATACGCAGTATTTT. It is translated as CASSPDWGGADTQYF.

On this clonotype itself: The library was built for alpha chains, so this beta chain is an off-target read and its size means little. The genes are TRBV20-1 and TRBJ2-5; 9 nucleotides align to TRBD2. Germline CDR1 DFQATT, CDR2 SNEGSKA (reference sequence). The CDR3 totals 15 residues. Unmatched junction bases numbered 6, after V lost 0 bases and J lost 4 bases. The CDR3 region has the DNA TGCAGTGCTAGAGATGGGGCGGGAGGGCGAGAGACCCAGTACTTC. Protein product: CSARDGAGGRETQYF.

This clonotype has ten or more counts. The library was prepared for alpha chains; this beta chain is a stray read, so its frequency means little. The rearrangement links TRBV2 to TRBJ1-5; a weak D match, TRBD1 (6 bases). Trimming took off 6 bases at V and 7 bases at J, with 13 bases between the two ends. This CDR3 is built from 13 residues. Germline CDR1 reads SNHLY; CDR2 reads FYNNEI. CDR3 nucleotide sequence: TGTGCCAGCAGCCTAACAGGGCGGCAGCCCCAGCATTTT. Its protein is CASSLTGRQPQHF.

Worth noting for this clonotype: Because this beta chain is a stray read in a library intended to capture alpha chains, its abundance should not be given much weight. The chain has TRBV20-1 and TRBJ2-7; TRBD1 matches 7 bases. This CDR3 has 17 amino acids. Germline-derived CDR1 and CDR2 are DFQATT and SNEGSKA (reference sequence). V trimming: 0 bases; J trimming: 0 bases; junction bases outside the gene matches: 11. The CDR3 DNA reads TGCAGTGCTAGAGAGCGCTCCGGGACAGCGAGCTCCTACGAGCAGTACTTC. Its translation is CSARERSGTASSYEQYF.

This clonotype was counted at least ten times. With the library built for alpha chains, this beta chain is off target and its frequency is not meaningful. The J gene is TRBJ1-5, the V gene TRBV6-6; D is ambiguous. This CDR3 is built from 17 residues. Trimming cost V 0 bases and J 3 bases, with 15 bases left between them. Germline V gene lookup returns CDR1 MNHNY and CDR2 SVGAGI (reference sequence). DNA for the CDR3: TGTGCCAGCAGTTACTCAGGCGGATTATCCACCAATCAGCCCCAGCATTTT. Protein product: CASSYSGGLSTNQPQHF.

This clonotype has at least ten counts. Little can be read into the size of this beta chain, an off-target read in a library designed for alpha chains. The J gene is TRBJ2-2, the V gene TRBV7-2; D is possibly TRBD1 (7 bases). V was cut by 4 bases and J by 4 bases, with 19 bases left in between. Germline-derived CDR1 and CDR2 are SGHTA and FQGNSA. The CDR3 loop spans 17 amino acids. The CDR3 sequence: CASSSWHQGGLTGELFF. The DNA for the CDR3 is TGTGCCAGCAGCTCGTGGCATCAGGGGGGCCTCACCGGGGAGCTGTTTTTT.

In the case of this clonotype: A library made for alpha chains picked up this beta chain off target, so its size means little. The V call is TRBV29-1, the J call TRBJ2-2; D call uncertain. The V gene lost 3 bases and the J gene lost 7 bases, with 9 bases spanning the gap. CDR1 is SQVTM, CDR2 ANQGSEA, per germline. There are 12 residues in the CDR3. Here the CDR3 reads CSVERRVGELFF. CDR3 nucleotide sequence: TGCAGCGTTGAGAGGAGAGTCGGGGAGCTGTTTTTT.

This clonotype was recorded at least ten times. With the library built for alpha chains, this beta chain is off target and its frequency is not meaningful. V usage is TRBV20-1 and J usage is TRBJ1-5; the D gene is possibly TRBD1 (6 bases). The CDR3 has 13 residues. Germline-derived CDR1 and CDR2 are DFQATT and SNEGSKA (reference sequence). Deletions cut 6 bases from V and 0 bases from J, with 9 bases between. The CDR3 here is CSAGGYSNQPQHF. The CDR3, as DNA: TGCAGTGCAGGGGGGTATAGCAATCAGCCCCAGCATTTT.

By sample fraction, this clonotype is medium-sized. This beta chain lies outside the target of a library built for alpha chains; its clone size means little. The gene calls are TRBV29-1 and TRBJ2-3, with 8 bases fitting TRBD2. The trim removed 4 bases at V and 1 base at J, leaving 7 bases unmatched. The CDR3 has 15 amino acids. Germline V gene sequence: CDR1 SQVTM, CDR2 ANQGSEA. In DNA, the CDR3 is TGCAGCGTTGTCCCTAGCGGGCCTGGCACAGATACGCAGTATTTT. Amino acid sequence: CSVVPSGPGTDTQYF.

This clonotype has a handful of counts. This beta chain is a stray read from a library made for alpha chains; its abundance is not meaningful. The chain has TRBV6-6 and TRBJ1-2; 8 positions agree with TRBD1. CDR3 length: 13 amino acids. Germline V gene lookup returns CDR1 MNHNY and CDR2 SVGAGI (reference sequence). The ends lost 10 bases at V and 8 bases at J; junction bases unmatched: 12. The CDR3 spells CATRQGPERGYTF. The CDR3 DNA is TGTGCCACCCGACAGGGGCCGGAGCGGGGCTACACCTTC.

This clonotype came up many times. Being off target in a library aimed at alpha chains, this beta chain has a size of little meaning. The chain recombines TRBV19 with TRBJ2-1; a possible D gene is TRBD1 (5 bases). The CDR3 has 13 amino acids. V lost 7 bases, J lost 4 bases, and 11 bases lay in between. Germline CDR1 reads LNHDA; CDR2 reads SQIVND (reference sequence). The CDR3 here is CASNQGPYNEQFF. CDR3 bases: TGTGCCAGTAATCAGGGTCCTTACAATGAGCAGTTCTTC.

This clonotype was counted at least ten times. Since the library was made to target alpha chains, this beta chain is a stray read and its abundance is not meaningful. The DNA for the CDR3 is TGTGCCAGCAGCTTAACAGGATTGAACACTGAAGCTTTCTTT. This translates into CASSLTGLNTEAFF. The chain combines TRBV7-2 with TRBJ1-1; D is perhaps TRBD1 (5 bases). With 2 bases removed from V and 0 bases from J, the gap between germline ends came to 7 bases. The CDR3 has 14 residues. Germline CDR1 SGHTA, CDR2 FQGNSA. Based on the CDR3 plus reference TRBV7-2 and TRBJ1-1, the full variable domain is GAGVSQSPSNKVTEKGKDVELRCDPISGHTALYWYRQSLGQGLEFLIYFQGNSAPDKSGLPSDRFSAERTGGSVSTLTIQRTQQEDSAVYLCASSLTGLNTEAFFGQGTRLTVV.

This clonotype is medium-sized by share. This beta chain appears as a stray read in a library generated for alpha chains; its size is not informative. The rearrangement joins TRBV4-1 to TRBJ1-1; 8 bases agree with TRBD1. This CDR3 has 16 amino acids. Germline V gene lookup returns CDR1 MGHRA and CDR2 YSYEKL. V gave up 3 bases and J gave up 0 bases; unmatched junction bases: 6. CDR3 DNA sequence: TGCGCCAGCAGCCACCGGGACAGGACCTTGAACACTGAAGCTTTCTTT. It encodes CASSHRDRTLNTEAFF.

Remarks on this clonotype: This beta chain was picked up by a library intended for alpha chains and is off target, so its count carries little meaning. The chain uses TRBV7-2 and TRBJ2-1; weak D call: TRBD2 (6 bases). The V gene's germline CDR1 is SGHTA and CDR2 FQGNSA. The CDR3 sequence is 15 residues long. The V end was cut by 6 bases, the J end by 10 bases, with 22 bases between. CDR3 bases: TGTGCCAGCAGGCTTGGGGGGTCGGGAACCCAGGAGCAGTTCTTC. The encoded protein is CASRLGGSGTQEQFF.

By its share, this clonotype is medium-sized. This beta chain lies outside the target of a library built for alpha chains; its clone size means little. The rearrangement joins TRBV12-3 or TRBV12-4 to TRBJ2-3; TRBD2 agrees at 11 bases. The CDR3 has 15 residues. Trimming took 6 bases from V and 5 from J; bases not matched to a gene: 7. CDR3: CASSTGTSGGDTQYF. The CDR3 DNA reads TGTGCCAGCAGCACCGGGACTAGCGGAGGAGATACGCAGTATTTT.

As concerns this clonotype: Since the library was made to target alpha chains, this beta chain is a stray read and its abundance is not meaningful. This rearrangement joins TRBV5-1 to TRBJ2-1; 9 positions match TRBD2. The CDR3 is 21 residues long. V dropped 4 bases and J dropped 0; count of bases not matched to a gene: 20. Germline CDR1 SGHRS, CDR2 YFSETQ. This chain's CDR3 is CASSPQPSGALSYFSYNEQFF. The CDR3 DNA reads TGCGCCAGCAGCCCCCAACCTAGCGGGGCCTTATCCTACTTCTCCTACAATGAGCAGTTCTTC. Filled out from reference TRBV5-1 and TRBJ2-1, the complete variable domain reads KAGVTQTPRYLIKTRGQQVTLSCSPISGHRSVSWYQQTPGQGLQFLFEYFSETQRNKGNFPGRFSGRQFSNSRSEMNVSTLELGDSALYLCASSPQPSGALSYFSYNEQFFGPGTRLTVL.

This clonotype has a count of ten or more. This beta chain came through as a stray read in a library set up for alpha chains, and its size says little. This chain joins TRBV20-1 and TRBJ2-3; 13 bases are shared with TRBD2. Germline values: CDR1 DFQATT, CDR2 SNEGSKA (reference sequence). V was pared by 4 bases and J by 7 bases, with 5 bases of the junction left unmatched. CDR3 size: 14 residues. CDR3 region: CSATRTSGRYTQYF. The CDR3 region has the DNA TGCAGTGCTACCCGGACTAGCGGGAGATATACGCAGTATTTT.

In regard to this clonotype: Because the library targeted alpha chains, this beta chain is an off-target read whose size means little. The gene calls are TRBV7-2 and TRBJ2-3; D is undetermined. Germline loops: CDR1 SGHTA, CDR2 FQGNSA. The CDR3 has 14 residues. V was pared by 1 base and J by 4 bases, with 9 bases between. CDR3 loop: CASSLDWESDTQYF. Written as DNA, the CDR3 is TGTGCCAGCAGCTTAGACTGGGAATCAGATACGCAGTATTTT.

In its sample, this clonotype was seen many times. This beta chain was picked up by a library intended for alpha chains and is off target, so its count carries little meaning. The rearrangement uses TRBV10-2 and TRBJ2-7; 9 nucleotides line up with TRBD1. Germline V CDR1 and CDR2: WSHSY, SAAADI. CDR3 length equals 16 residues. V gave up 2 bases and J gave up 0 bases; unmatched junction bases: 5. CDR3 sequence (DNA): TGCGCCAGCAGTGAGCCGACAGGGGGTCACTCCTACGAGCAGTACTTC. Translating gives CASSEPTGGHSYEQYF.

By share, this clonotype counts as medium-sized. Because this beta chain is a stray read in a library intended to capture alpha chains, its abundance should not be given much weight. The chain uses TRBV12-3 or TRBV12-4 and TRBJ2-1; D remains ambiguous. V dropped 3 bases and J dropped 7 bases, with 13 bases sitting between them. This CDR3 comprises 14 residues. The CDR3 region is CASSFEPGFNEQFF. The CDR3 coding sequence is TGTGCCAGCAGTTTCGAGCCTGGGTTTAATGAGCAGTTCTTC.